A single sample is the source of the 23 T cell receptor beta chains below, sequenced in a study of T cells in Graves' hyperthyroidism and ophthalmopathy (dated 2019 in TCRdb). Receptor amplification or capture employed multiplex PCR. TCRdb lists the instrument as Illumina HiSeq 2000. Amplification of TCR beta CDR3 regions was carried out from RNA transcripts. The first round of RT-PCR for the TCR CDR3 was performed with the HTBI primer set and the Qiagen OneStep RT-PCR kit. TCRdb reprocessed the public reads (quality trimming at Q25 with fastp, clone calling with MiXCR) and kept in-frame beta chains. Every entry covers one CDR3 protein and lists the most common genes and DNA from its rows. For this sample the table gives 650,000 to 750,000 distinct CDR3 sequences, of which 14% were detected only once. The ten biggest clones cover roughly 10% of the sample. Sequenced: blood. All receptors come from a woman aged 18-29 years with Graves' hyperthyroidism.

The chain has TRBV5-6 and TRBJ2-3; 11 positions match TRBD1. The CDR3 totals 16 residues. CDR1 and CDR2 from the germline V gene are SGHDT and YYEEEE. The trim removed 4 bases at V and 2 bases at J, leaving 6 bases unmatched. CDR3 sequence: CASSRGTGGVTDTQYF. The DNA for the CDR3 is TGTGCCAGCAGCCGAGGGACAGGGGGAGTCACAGATACGCAGTATTTT.

The rearrangement links TRBV6-9 to TRBJ1-1; weak D call: TRBD1 (5 bases). V lost 4 bases, J lost 8 bases, and 8 bases lay in between. This CDR3 contains 11 residues. Germline CDR1 reads MNHGY; CDR2 reads SVAAGI. In nucleotides, the CDR3 is TGTGCCAGCAGTTGGGGGGACGAAGCTTTCTTT. This encodes CASSWGDEAFF.

Many counts were recorded for this clonotype. The chain links TRBV30 to TRBJ1-5, with TRBD1 identical over 12 bases. The germline gives CDR1 GTSNPN, CDR2 SVGIG (reference sequence). CDR3 length: 15 amino acids. V dropped 1 base and J dropped 7; count of bases not matched to a gene: 5. The CDR3 region has the DNA TGTGCCTGGAGTGCCGGGACAGGGGGCGGACAGCCCCAGCATTTT. The encoded protein is CAWSAGTGGGQPQHF.

The table lists this clonotype with a few counts. V is TRBV10-3 and J is TRBJ2-2; either TRBD1 or TRBD2 may fit D (6 bases each). V was trimmed by 5 bases and J by 1 base, leaving 17 bases between them. The CDR3 consists of 17 residues. Per the germline V gene, CDR1 is ENHRY and CDR2 is SYGVKD. The CDR3 here is CAISTSQGGMNTGELFF. CDR3 nucleotide sequence: TGTGCCATCAGTACCTCCCAAGGGGGGATGAACACCGGGGAGCTGTTTTTT.

This clonotype showed up many times. V usage is TRBV10-3 and J usage is TRBJ2-1, with 7 bases fitting TRBD1. The CDR3 runs to 14 residues. J was trimmed by 4 bases and V by 4 bases; bases with no gene match: 4. CDR1 and CDR2 from the germline V gene are ENHRY and SYGVKD. In DNA form, the CDR3 reads TGTGCCATCAGTGGGACAGGACCTTACAATGAGCAGTTCTTC. Translating it yields CAISGTGPYNEQFF.

This clonotype was counted many times. The CDR3 sequence: CASSGQRGETQYF. In DNA form, the CDR3 reads TGTGCCAGCAGCGGCCAGAGGGGAGAGACCCAGTACTTC. V gene TRBV7-8 combines with J gene TRBJ2-5, with D perhaps assigned TRBD1 or TRBD2 (5 bases each). V was clipped by 5 bases and J by 4 bases, with 11 bases between them. The CDR3 is 13 residues long. Germline V gives CDR1 SGHVS, CDR2 FQNEAQ.

This clonotype was picked up a small number of times. The chain combines TRBV11-2 with TRBJ2-3; D is perhaps TRBD2 (5 bases). Germline values: CDR1 SGHAT, CDR2 FQNNGV. CDR3 size: 16 residues. V lost 3 bases and J 2 bases, leaving 15 bases between the germline ends. CDR3 sequence: CASSLGASPDTDTQYF. The CDR3 region has the DNA TGTGCCAGCAGCTTGGGAGCGAGCCCGGACACAGATACGCAGTATTTT.

This clonotype turned up a few times. The chain has TRBV19 and TRBJ1-5, with 7 positions matching TRBD1. Germline CDR1 and CDR2: LNHDA and SQIVND (reference sequence). V lost 6 bases, J lost 0 bases, and 14 bases stayed unmatched. The CDR3 totals 18 residues. The CDR3 DNA follows: TGTGCCAGTAGCCGAAGACAGGGCGGACTTTATAGCAATCAGCCCCAGCATTTT. Residues: CASSRRQGGLYSNQPQHF.

The rearrangement uses TRBV19 and TRBJ2-2; D ambiguous. CDR1 LNHDA and CDR2 SQIVND come from the germline V gene (reference sequence). This CDR3 contains 16 residues. The V and J ends lost 3 bases and 6 bases respectively, with 17 bases between them. CDR3 sequence (DNA): TGTGCCAGTAGTATTGATTCTCGCTTCCCCGCCGGGGAGCTGTTTTTT. Its protein is CASSIDSRFPAGELFF.

This clonotype was counted at least ten times. The chain employs TRBV29-1 and TRBJ1-1; TRBD1 might be the D (6 bases). Trimming stripped 7 bases from V and 0 bases from J, with 12 bases between. This CDR3 comprises 13 residues. Germline CDR1 reads SQVTM; CDR2 reads ANQGSEA. CDR3 coding DNA: TGCAGCGCCCAGACAGGAATGAACACTGAAGCTTTCTTT. Translated, it gives CSAQTGMNTEAFF.

Ten or more counts support this clonotype. This chain links TRBV27 with TRBJ2-4; tentatively, D is TRBD1 (5 bases). The CDR3 is 14 residues long. V shed 2 bases and J shed 7 bases, with 12 bases lying between them. The germline V gene has CDR1 MNHEY and CDR2 SMNVEV (reference sequence). CDR3 in amino acids: CASSLGSGWNIQYF. The DNA for the CDR3 is TGTGCCAGCAGTTTAGGTTCAGGGTGGAACATTCAGTACTTC.

The chain employs TRBV3-1 and TRBJ1-2; no clear D gene. Germline V lookup: CDR1 LGHDT, CDR2 YNNKEL (reference sequence). The CDR3 contains 15 residues. The V end was cut by 4 bases, the J end by 7 bases, with 19 bases between. The CDR3 nucleotides read TGTGCCAGCAGCCCCGGACCCCCCGGGCGGGGTGGCTACACCTTC. Residues: CASSPGPPGRGGYTF.

This clonotype was observed many times. The chain is built from TRBV6-2 or TRBV6-3 and TRBJ2-2, with a tentative D call TRBD2 (5 bases). The CDR3 length is 14 residues. The V end lost 7 bases, the J end lost 3 bases, and 12 bases lay between the germline ends. Germline V gives CDR1 MNHEY, CDR2 SVGEGT. The CDR3 here is CASIPDFYTGELFF. The CDR3 region has the DNA TGTGCCAGCATCCCGGACTTTTACACCGGGGAGCTGTTTTTT.

The chain uses TRBV6-2 or TRBV6-3 and TRBJ2-7; tentative D call: TRBD2 (5 bases). CDR1 is MNHEY and CDR2 is SVGEGT in the germline V gene. This CDR3 spans 18 amino acids. Trimming pared 3 bases from V and 1 base from J, leaving 22 bases between. CDR3 protein: CASSYNTFRTGNSYEQYF. The CDR3 nucleotides are TGTGCCAGCAGTTATAACACGTTCAGGACGGGGAATTCCTACGAGCAGTACTTC.

This clonotype was found a few times. The V and J genes are TRBV30 and TRBJ1-1, with 7 bases that match TRBD1. Germline V gene lookup returns CDR1 GTSNPN and CDR2 SVGIG (reference sequence). J was trimmed by 6 bases and V by 1 base; bases with no gene match: 8. CDR3 length: 14 amino acids. The CDR3 DNA follows: TGTGCCTGGAGTGGGGGACAGCCGGCCGCTGAAGCTTTCTTT. This encodes CAWSGGQPAAEAFF.

This clonotype was seen ten or more times. The chain carries TRBV6-1 and TRBJ2-7, with TRBD1 matching 9 bases. The CDR3 has 14 residues. V shed 5 bases, J shed 5 bases, and the junction held 7 bases outside the gene matches. Germline lookup yields CDR1 MNHNS and CDR2 SASEGT. The DNA of the CDR3 is TGTGCCAGCAGTTCGGGGGGACAGGGAAACGAGCAGTACTTC. Translating gives CASSSGGQGNEQYF.

In its sample, this clonotype was seen many times. V is TRBV3-1 and J is TRBJ2-1; D is possibly TRBD2 (5 bases). V gave up 0 bases and J gave up 0 bases, with 9 bases separating them. Per the germline V gene, CDR1 is LGHDT and CDR2 is YNNKEL (reference sequence). The CDR3 extends over 16 amino acids. The CDR3 region has the DNA TGTGCCAGCAGCCAAGAGGCTAGCCTCTCCTACAATGAGCAGTTCTTC. As protein: CASSQEASLSYNEQFF.

This clonotype was picked up many times. The J gene is TRBJ1-2, the V gene TRBV12-3 or TRBV12-4; no clear D gene. V dropped 2 bases and J dropped 8 bases, with 12 bases sitting between them. The CDR3 totals 13 residues. The CDR3 loop is CASSLRRLWGYTF. Written as DNA, the CDR3 is TGTGCCAGCAGTTTAAGACGGTTGTGGGGCTACACCTTC.

This clonotype came up many times. The V call is TRBV30, the J call TRBJ2-3; D is perhaps TRBD1 (5 bases). With 3 bases removed from V and 1 base from J, the gap between germline ends came to 11 bases. Germline V gene sequence: CDR1 GTSNPN, CDR2 SVGIG (reference sequence). The CDR3 spans 14 residues. CDR3 coding DNA: TGTGCCTGGAGGGGGCGACACCGCACAGATACGCAGTATTTT. Translating it yields CAWRGRHRTDTQYF. Drawing the rest from reference TRBV30 and TRBJ2-3, the complete variable domain is SQTIHQWPATLVQPVGSPLSLECTVEGTSNPNLYWYRQAAGRGLQLLFYSVGIGQISSEVPQNLSASRPQDRQFILSSKKLLLSDSGFYLCAWRGRHRTDTQYFGPGTRLTVL.

This clonotype was counted ten times or more. J is TRBJ2-7 and V is TRBV28; D perhaps matches TRBD1 (6 bases). The germline CDR1 and CDR2 sequences are MDHEN and SYDVKM. The V gene lost 6 bases and the J gene lost 4 bases, with 19 bases spanning the gap. This CDR3 spans 15 amino acids. The CDR3 reads CASSPTEGGRYEQYF. The CDR3 DNA reads as TGTGCCAGCAGCCCCACCGAAGGGGGTCGGTACGAGCAGTACTTC.

With respect to this clonotype: A much more abundant neighbour one base away suggests this may be a read error. The chain uses TRBV2 and TRBJ2-1, with no clear D. Germline V gives CDR1 SNHLY, CDR2 FYNNEI. The V end was cut by 3 bases, the J end by 8 bases, with 5 bases between. The CDR3 has 11 residues. As DNA, the CDR3 is TGTGCCAGCAGTGACTGGGATGAGCAGTTCTTC. Translation gives CASSDWDEQFF.

CDR3 DNA sequence: TGTGCCACCGCTAGGGACCACCCAGGGGGCTACACCTTC. Its translation is CATARDHPGGYTF. This sequence joins TRBV15 and TRBJ1-2, with D possibly matching TRBD1 (5 bases). Between the trimmed V and J ends, which lost 8 bases and 8 bases, there was a span of 18 bases. Germline assignment: CDR1 LNHNV and CDR2 YYDKDF (reference sequence). The CDR3 has 13 amino acids. The whole variable domain, filled in from reference TRBV15 and TRBJ1-2, reads DAMVIQNPRYQVTQFGKPVTLSCSQTLNHNVMYWYQQKSSQAPKLLFHYYDKDFNNEADTPDNFQSRRPNTSFCFLDIRSPGLGDTAMYLCATARDHPGGYTFGSGTRLTVV.

This clonotype was counted at least ten times. V usage is TRBV11-2 and J usage is TRBJ2-7; D call uncertain. The CDR3 length is 12 residues. Germline V CDR1 and CDR2: SGHAT, FQNNGV. V lost 1 base to trimming and J lost 6 bases, with 7 bases between them. CDR3 sequence: CASSLVRIEQYF. The CDR3 nucleotides read TGTGCCAGCAGCTTAGTACGCATCGAGCAGTACTTC.